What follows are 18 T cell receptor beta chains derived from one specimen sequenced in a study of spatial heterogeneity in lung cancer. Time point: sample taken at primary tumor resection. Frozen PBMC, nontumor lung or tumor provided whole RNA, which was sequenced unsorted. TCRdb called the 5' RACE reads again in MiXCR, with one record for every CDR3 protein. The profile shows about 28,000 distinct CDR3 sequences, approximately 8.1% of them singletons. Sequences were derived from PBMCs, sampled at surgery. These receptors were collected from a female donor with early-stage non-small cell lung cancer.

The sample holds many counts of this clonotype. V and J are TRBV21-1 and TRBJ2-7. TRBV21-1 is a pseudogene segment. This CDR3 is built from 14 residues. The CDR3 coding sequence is TGTGCCAGCAGGACACCGATGCTAACCTACGAGCAGTACGTC. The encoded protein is CASRTPMLTYEQYV.

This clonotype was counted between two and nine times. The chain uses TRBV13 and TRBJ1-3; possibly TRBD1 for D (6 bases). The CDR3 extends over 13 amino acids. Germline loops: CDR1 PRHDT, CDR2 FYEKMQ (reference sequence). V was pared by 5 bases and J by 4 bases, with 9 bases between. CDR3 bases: TGTGCCAGCAGCGTCGACAGGGGAAACACCATATATTTT. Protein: CASSVDRGNTIYF.

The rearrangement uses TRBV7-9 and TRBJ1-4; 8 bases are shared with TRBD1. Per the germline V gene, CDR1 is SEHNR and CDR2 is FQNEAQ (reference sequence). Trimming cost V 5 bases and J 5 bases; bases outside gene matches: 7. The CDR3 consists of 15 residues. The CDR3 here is CASSLTRGRNEKLFF. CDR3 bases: TGTGCCAGCAGCCTGACCAGGGGGCGGAATGAAAAACTGTTTTTT.

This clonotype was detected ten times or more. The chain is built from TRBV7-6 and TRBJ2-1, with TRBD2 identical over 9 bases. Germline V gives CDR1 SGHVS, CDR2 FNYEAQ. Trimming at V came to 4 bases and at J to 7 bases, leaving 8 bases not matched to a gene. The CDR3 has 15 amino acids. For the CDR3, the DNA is TGTGCCAGCAGCTCCAGCGGGAGGAAGGGGAATGAGCAGTTCTTC. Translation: CASSSSGRKGNEQFF. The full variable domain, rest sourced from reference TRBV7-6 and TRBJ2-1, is GAGVSQSPRYKVTKRGQDVALRCDPISGHVSLYWYRQALGQGPEFLTYFNYEAQQDKSGLPNDRFSAERPEGSISTLTIQRTEQRDSAMYRCASSSSGRKGNEQFFGPGTRLTVL.

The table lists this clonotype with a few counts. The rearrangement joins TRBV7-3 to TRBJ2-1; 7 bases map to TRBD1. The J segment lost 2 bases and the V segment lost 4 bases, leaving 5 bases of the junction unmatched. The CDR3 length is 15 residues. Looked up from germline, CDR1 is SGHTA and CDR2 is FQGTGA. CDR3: CASSSDRVAYNEQFF. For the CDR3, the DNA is TGTGCCAGCAGCTCAGACAGGGTCGCCTACAATGAGCAGTTCTTC.

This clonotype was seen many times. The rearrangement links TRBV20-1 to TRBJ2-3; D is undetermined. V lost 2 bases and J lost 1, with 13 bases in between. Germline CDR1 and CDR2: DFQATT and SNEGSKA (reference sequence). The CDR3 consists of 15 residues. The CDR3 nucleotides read TGCAGTGCTAGACAGGCCAACCTTCGCACAGATACGCAGTATTTT. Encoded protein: CSARQANLRTDTQYF.

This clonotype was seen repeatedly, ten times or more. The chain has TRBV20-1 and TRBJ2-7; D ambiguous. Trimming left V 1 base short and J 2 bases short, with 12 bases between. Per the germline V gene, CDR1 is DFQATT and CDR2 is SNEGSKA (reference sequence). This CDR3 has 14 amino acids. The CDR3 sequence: CSARVHWETYEQYF. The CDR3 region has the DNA TGCAGTGCTAGAGTGCACTGGGAAACCTACGAGCAGTACTTC.

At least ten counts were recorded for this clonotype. CDR3 in amino acids: CASSQALNTEAFF. The CDR3 DNA is TGTGCCAGCAGCCAAGCACTGAACACTGAAGCTTTCTTT. The chain employs TRBV3-1 and TRBJ1-1; unclear D gene. The germline gives CDR1 LGHDT, CDR2 YNNKEL (reference sequence). Deletions cut 1 base from V and 0 bases from J, with 3 bases between. The CDR3 runs 13 residues.

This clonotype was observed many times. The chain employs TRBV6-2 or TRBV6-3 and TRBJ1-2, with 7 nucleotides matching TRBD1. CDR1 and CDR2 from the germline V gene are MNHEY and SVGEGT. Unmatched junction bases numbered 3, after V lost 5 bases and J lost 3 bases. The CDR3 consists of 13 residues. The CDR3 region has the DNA TGTGCCAGCAGTGATGGACAGGACTATGGCTACACCTTC. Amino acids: CASSDGQDYGYTF.

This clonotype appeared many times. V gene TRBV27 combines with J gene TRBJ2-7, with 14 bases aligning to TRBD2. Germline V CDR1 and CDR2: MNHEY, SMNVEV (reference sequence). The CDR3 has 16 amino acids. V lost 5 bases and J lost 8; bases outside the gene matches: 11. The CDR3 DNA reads TGTGCCAGCAGTATAAAACCGGGACTAGCGGGAGAGAAGCAGTACTTC. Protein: CASSIKPGLAGEKQYF.

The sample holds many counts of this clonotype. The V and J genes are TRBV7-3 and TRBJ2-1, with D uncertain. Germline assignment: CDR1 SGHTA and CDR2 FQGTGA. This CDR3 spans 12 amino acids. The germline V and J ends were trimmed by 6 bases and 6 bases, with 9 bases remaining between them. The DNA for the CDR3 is TGTGCCAGCAGGACCCGGACCAATGAGCAGTTCTTC. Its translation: CASRTRTNEQFF.

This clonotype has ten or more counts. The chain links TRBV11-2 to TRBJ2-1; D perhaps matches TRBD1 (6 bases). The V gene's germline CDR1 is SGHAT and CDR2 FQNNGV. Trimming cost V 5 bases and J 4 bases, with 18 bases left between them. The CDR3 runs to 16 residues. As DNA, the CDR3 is TGTGCCAGCAGCCAGGTACAGGGATCCGTTTACAATGAGCAGTTCTTC. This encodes CASSQVQGSVYNEQFF.

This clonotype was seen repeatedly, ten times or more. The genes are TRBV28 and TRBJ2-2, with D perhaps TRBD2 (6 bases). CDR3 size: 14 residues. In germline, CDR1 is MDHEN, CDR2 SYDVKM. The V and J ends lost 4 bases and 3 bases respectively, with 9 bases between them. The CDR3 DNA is TGTGCCAGCAGTTCCCCGGGGGACACCGGGGAGCTGTTTTTT. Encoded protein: CASSSPGDTGELFF.

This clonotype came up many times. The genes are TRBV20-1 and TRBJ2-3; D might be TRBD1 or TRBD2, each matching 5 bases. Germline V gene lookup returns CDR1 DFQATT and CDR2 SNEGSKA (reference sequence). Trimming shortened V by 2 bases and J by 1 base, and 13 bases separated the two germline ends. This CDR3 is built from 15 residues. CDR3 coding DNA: TGCAGTGCTAGACATCCCTCGGGGCGCACAGATACGCAGTATTTT. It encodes CSARHPSGRTDTQYF.

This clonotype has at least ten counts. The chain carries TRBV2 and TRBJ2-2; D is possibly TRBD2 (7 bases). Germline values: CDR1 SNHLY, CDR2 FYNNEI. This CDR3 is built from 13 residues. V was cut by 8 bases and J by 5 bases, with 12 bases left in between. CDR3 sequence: CASSGEGTGELFF. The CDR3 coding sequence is TGTGCCAGCTCAGGGGAGGGAACCGGGGAGCTGTTTTTT.

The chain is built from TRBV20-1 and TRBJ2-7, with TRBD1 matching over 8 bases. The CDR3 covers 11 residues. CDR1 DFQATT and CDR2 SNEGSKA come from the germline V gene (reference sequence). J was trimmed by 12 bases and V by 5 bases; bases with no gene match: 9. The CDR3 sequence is CSAYDDRGLYF. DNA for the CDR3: TGCAGTGCTTACGATGACAGGGGTTTGTACTTC.

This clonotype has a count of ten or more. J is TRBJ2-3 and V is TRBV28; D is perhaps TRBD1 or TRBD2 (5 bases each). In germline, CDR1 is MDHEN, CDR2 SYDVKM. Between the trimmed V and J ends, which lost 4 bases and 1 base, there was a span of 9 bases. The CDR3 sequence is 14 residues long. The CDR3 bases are TGTGCCAGCAGTTGGTGGGACCGCACAGATACGCAGTATTTT. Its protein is CASSWWDRTDTQYF.

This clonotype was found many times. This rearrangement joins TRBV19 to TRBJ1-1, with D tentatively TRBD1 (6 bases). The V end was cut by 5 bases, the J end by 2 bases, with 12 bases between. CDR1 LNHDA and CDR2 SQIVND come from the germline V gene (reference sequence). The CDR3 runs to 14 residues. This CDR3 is CASSEQGRNTEAFF. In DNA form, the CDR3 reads TGTGCCAGTAGTGAACAGGGTAGAAACACTGAAGCTTTCTTT.